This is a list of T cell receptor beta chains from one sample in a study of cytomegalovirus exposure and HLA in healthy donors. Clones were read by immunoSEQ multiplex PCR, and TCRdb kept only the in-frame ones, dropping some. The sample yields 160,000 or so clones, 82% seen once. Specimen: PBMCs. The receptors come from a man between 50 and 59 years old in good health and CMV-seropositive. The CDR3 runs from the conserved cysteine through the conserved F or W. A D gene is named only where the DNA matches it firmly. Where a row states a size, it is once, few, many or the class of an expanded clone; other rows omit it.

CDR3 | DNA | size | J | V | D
CASSPRGQPYGYTF | TGTGCCAGCAGCCCTAGAGGACAACCCTATGGCTACACCTTC | . | TRBJ1-2 | TRBV5-4 | .
CAISYQATSDTQYF | TGTGCCATCAGCTACCAGGCCACCTCAGATACGCAGTATTTT | . | TRBJ2-3 | TRBV10-3 | .
CASSQDSEAGGRDEQFF | TGCGCCAGCAGCCAAGATAGTGAAGCGGGAGGTCGGGATGAGCAGTTCTTC | . | TRBJ2-1 | TRBV4-3 | TRBD2
CASSFSGTDTQYF | TGTGCCAGCAGCTTTAGCGGCACAGATACGCAGTATTTT | . | TRBJ2-3 | TRBV7-2 | .
CASSLAGGMNTEAFF | TGTGCCAGCAGCTTAGCTGGGGGCATGAACACTGAAGCTTTCTTT | . | TRBJ1-1 | TRBV7-2 | .
CASSLLTGETYEQYF | TGCGCCAGCAGCCTACTGACGGGAGAAACCTACGAGCAGTACTTC | . | TRBJ2-7 | TRBV5-1 | .
CASSLRDTSYEQYF | TGTGCCAGCAGCTTACGGGACACCTCCTACGAGCAGTACTTC | few | TRBJ2-7 | TRBV6-1 | .
CAWAAGGNYGYTF | TGTGCCTGGGCTGCGGGGGGAAACTATGGCTACACCTTC | . | TRBJ1-2 | TRBV30 | .
CASSPMGGNTEAFF | TGTGCCAGCAGCCCAATGGGAGGGAACACTGAAGCTTTCTTT | . | TRBJ1-1 | TRBV7-9 | .
CASSPPGQEDEQFF | TGCGCCAGCAGCCCCCCCGGACAGGAAGATGAGCAGTTCTTC | . | TRBJ2-1 | TRBV4-1 | TRBD1
CASSLVTSGRDEQYF | TGTGCCAGCAGTTTAGTGACTAGCGGGAGGGACGAGCAGTACTTC | . | TRBJ2-7 | TRBV27 | TRBD2
CASSSWGDENTEAFF | TGTGCCAGCAGCTCGTGGGGGGATGAGAACACTGAAGCTTTCTTT | . | TRBJ1-1 | TRBV7-9 | .
CASSPAWGTNTEAFF | TGTGCCAGCAGTCCTGCCTGGGGGACTAACACTGAAGCTTTCTTT | . | TRBJ1-1 | TRBV28 | .
CASSLFTGDESYTF | TGTGCCAGCAGTTTATTTACGGGGGATGAGAGCTACACCTTC | . | TRBJ1-2 | TRBV27 | .
CASKGQLSSYEQYF | TGTGCCAGCAAGGGACAGTTGAGCTCCTACGAGCAGTACTTC | . | TRBJ2-7 | TRBV6-1 | TRBD1
CASSLALAGVYIQYF | TGTGCCAGCAGCTTAGCGTTAGCGGGGGTCTACATTCAGTACTTC | . | TRBJ2-4 | TRBV7-9 | TRBD2
CASSRTQTSYEQYF | TGTGCCAGCAGCCGGACACAGACCTCCTACGAGCAGTACTTC | . | TRBJ2-7 | TRBV6-5 | .
CASSLAPSQGAGETQYF | TGTGCCAGCAGCTTAGCCCCCTCCCAGGGGGCGGGGGAGACCCAGTACTTC | . | TRBJ2-5 | TRBV7-2 | TRBD1
CASSLLGGLAGGQIGTDTQYF | TGTGCCAGCAGTTTATTAGGGGGCCTAGCGGGGGGGCAGATTGGGACAGATACGCAGTATTTT | once | TRBJ2-3 | TRBV28 | TRBD2
CSVVQGLTGANVLTF | TGCAGCGTTGTACAGGGGTTGACTGGGGCCAACGTCCTGACTTTC | . | TRBJ2-6 | TRBV29-1 | TRBD1
CASSRTGALDEQYF | TGCGCCAGCAGCAGAACAGGGGCACTCGACGAGCAGTACTTC | . | TRBJ2-7 | TRBV5-1 | TRBD1
CASSQDPNRPLGAFF | TGCGCCAGCAGCCAAGATCCTAACAGGCCTTTAGGTGCTTTCTTT | . | TRBJ1-1 | TRBV4-3 | .
CASTHPGDSNQPQHF | TGTGCCAGCACCCATCCGGGGGATAGCAATCAGCCCCAGCATTTT | . | TRBJ1-5 | TRBV6-9 | .
CASSRERQAARYTF | TGCGCCAGCAGCCGAGAAAGACAGGCGGCCCGCTACACCTTC | . | TRBJ1-2 | TRBV4-1 | .
CASSLSEITGNTIYF | TGTGCCAGCAGCCTAAGCGAGATAACTGGAAACACCATATATTTT | . | TRBJ1-3 | TRBV4-2 | .
CASSRGPNGYTF | TGTGCCAGTTCCCGAGGCCCCAATGGCTACACCTTC | . | TRBJ1-2 | TRBV19 | .
CASSLGQGISVADYGYTF | TGTGCCAGCAGTCTCGGACAGGGGATTTCGGTAGCAGACTATGGCTACACCTTC | . | TRBJ1-2 | TRBV27 | TRBD1
CASSVGSGGYNEQFF | TGTGCCAGCAGTGTCGGTAGCGGGGGCTACAATGAGCAGTTCTTC | . | TRBJ2-1 | TRBV2 | TRBD2
CASSLGQGLIHYEKLFF | TGTGCCAGCAGCCTCGGACAGGGACTCATTCATTATGAAAAACTGTTTTTT | . | TRBJ1-4 | TRBV7-2 | TRBD1
CASRRTLGTNGELFF | TGTGCCAGCAGACGCACACTCGGGACAAACGGGGAGCTGTTTTTT | . | TRBJ2-2 | TRBV7-3 | .
CASSLLGNTIYF | TGTGCCAGCAGCCTACTTGGAAACACCATATATTTT | . | TRBJ1-3 | TRBV7-2 | .
CASSMETGGDQPQHF | TGTGCCAGTAGTATGGAGACAGGGGGGGACCAGCCCCAGCATTTT | . | TRBJ1-5 | TRBV19 | TRBD1
CASSGGLTGELFF | TGTGCCAGCAGCGGGGGGCTCACCGGGGAGCTGTTTTTT | . | TRBJ2-2 | TRBV2 | .
CASSLSTGGFSEAFF | TGTGCCAGCAGCTTATCGACAGGGGGATTCTCTGAAGCTTTCTTT | . | TRBJ1-1 | TRBV11-2 | TRBD1
CASSLRGSGGYNEQFF | TGTGCCAGCAGCCTCCGGGGTAGCGGGGGATACAATGAGCAGTTCTTC | . | TRBJ2-1 | TRBV7-8 | TRBD2
CASSDSSQGAYGYTF | TGTGCCAGCAGTGACTCGAGTCAGGGGGCCTATGGCTACACCTTC | . | TRBJ1-2 | TRBV6-4 | TRBD1
CSVAQGKNTEAFF | TGCAGCGTTGCCCAGGGGAAGAACACTGAAGCTTTCTTT | . | TRBJ1-1 | TRBV29-1 | .
CSAHRGQETQYF | TGCAGCGCCCACAGGGGGCAAGAGACCCAGTACTTC | . | TRBJ2-5 | TRBV29-1 | TRBD1
CASSPHTGTPYF | TGTGCCAGCAGCCCGCATACCGGGACACCCTACTTC | few | TRBJ2-7 | TRBV7-9 | .
CASSLEVAGGETQYF | TGTGCCAGCAGCTTGGAGGTAGCGGGAGGTGAGACCCAGTACTTC | . | TRBJ2-5 | TRBV5-6 | TRBD2
CASSFAQNSYEQYF | TGTGCCAGCAGTTTCGCCCAGAACTCCTACGAGCAGTACTTC | . | TRBJ2-7 | TRBV6-5 | .
CAISRGGPSSGNQPQHF | TGTGCCATCAGCCGCGGGGGTCCCAGTAGCGGCAATCAGCCCCAGCATTTT | . | TRBJ1-5 | TRBV10-3 | .
CAISGIQGSYEQYF | TGTGCCATCAGTGGTATACAGGGTAGCTACGAGCAGTACTTC | . | TRBJ2-7 | TRBV10-3 | .
CASSWQGTEAFF | TGTGCCAGCAGCTGGCAGGGCACTGAAGCTTTCTTT | . | TRBJ1-1 | TRBV7-2 | .
CASSAGTGGTAFF | TGTGCCAGCAGCGCAGGGACAGGGGGCACGGCTTTCTTT | . | TRBJ1-1 | TRBV9 | TRBD1
CASSLGQGAWETQYF | TGTGCCAGCAGCCTGGGACAGGGGGCTTGGGAGACCCAGTACTTC | . | TRBJ2-5 | TRBV11-2 | TRBD1
CASMRQGWTEAFF | TGTGCCAGCATGCGACAGGGGTGGACTGAAGCTTTCTTT | . | TRBJ1-1 | TRBV27 | TRBD1
CASSLALRGRQFF | TGTGCCAGCAGCTTAGCGCTAAGGGGAAGGCAGTTCTTC | . | TRBJ2-1 | TRBV7-9 | .
CAWRAPGQGIYEQYF | TGTGCCTGGAGGGCACCGGGACAGGGGATCTACGAGCAGTACTTC | . | TRBJ2-7 | TRBV30 | TRBD1